This entry describes one T cell receptor beta chain. The specificity of this receptor is unknown. No base quality values were provided; no much bigger clone lies one nucleotide off. The treatment or condition label of this sample denotes: 10-day PBMC culture with coronavirus spike peptide pools or control peptides (ViraFEST assay). The ViraFEST assay, used in the study, expanded antigen-specific T cells with peptide pools and then identified the expanded clonotypes through TCR sequencing. Negative nucleocapsid antibody tests before and after vaccination confirmed that the healthy vaccine recipients had no prior SARS-CoV-2 infection. PBMCs were cultured at 1.5 million to 2 million per well in IMDM supplemented with approximately 4.7% human AB serum and about 9.6 IU/ml IL-2, with about 11 ug/ml peptide pools added. On days 3 and 7, half of the culture medium was replaced with fresh IL-2-containing medium. Once the cells had been in culture for roughly 11 days, the EasySep CD4+ T cell isolation kit was used to isolate CD4+ T cells by negative selection. Ficoll-Paque Plus gradient centrifugation was used to isolate PBMCs from whole blood, and the isolated PBMCs were then either used fresh or cryopreserved at -140C. Triplicate wells were generally used for each culture condition.

This sample stems from a study of vaccination and CD4 T cells after COVID-19 (dated by TCRdb to between 2021 and 2022). Some background on the complete study: Six males and four females were included in the convalescent cohort, with two Hispanic individuals, seven Caucasians, two Asians and one multiracial person represented. The spike-specific CD4+ TCR repertoire was compared before and after mRNA vaccination in approximately ten COVID-19 convalescent patients and a handful of infection-naive healthy vaccine recipients. The time from the second vaccine dose to post-vaccine blood sampling had a median of roughly 79 days and ranged from about 12 to 250 days. Post-COVID blood samples were collected from convalescent patients a median of approximately 93 days after diagnosis, with a range of about 30 to 170 days. Each participant got two doses of either the Pfizer-BioNTech BNT162b2 vaccine (n=8) or the Moderna mRNA-1273 vaccine (n=2). Overlapping spike peptide pools from SARS-CoV-2 and from the common cold coronaviruses HCoV-NL63, HCoV-OC43 and HCoV-229E were used as culture stimuli. As controls, cultures received a CEFX viral epitope pool (the positive control), an HIV-1 Nef peptide pool (the negative control), or no peptide at all.

Beyond this particular receptor, the publication reports: The median count of SARS-CoV-2-reactive clonotypes went up from around 23 after infection to around 38 after vaccination, although the change was not significant. Nearly all vaccine-specific clones in convalescent patients (304 of 307) were mono-reactive for SARS-CoV-2 spike rather than cross-reactive with common cold coronaviruses. Relatively few convalescent patients were included in the study, and early timepoints after natural infection were not analyzed. Among the post-vaccine SARS-CoV-2-reactive clones in convalescent patients, a median about 89% showed up only after vaccination, which suggests vaccine-specific priming.

Libraries came from PCR. DNA from cultured CD4+ T cells underwent TCR sequencing with the Oncomine TCR Beta short-read assay at the Johns Hopkins FTIC core. The QIAamp micro DNA kit was used to extract genomic DNA from the cultured CD4+ T cells. Oncomine TCR Beta libraries from cultured CD4+ T cells were pooled using unique dual indexes and sequenced on an Illumina iSeq 100. Under the source paper's analysis protocol: Non-productive sequences were removed, and CDR3s that did not start with C, did not end with F or W, or were shorter than 7 amino acids were discarded. The MANAFEST web application identified antigen-specific clonotypes by comparing peptide-stimulated wells against reference wells and other culture wells. To be called positive, a clone needed an FDR below 0.05, an odds ratio above 5, and a productive frequency above 0.1% in at least two of three replicate wells. Clonotypes that were significantly expanded in both SARS-CoV-2 spike wells and at least one common cold coronavirus spike condition were defined as cross-reactive. Similarity between CDR3 sequences was evaluated in R version 3.6.1 using Levenshtein distances (stringdist) and unrooted phylogenetic trees (ape). TCRdb cleaned the public reads at Q25 with fastp, built clones with MiXCR and kept in-frame beta chains. Entries that share a CDR3 protein sequence are merged under the most common genes and DNA. The V and J calls shown here were made by TCRdb, not taken from the authors' results. The sample yields over 15,000 distinct CDR3 sequences; approximately 81% were counted once. Approximately 9.1% of the sample rests with the top ten.

V lost 4 bases and J lost 4 bases, and the count of bases not matched to a germline gene is 10. Via the germline V gene, CDR1 is MNHEY and CDR2 SVGAGI. The CDR3 runs 16 amino acids, cysteine and phenylalanine included. The only DNA kept is the CDR3, 48 bases in frame from the first base. This sample comprised CD4+ T cells from blood, cultured in vitro, obtained after SARS-CoV-2 vaccination. Recombination connected TRBV6-5 to TRBJ1-3; 7 nucleotides in the junction match TRBD1. This sequence was found in a human donor who received a COVID-19 vaccine. CDR3 region: CASSSTGIAKGNTIYF. The nucleotide sequence reads as follows: TGTGCCAGCAGTTCGACAGGGATCGCGAAAGGAAACACCATATATTTT.